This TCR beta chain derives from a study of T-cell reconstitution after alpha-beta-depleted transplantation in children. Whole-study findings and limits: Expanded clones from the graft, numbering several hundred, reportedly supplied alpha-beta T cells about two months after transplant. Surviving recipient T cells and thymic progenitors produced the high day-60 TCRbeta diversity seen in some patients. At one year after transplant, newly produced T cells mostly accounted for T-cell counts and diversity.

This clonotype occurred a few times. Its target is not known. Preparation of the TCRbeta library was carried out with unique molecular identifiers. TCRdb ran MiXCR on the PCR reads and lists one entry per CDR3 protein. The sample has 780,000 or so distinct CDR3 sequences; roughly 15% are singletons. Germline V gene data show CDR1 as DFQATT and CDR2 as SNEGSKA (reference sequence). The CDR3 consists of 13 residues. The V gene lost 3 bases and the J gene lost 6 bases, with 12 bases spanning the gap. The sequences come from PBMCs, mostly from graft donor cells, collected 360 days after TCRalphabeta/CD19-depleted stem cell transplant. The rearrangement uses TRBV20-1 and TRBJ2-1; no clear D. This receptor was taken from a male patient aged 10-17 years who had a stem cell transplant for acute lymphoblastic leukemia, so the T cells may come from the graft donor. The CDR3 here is CSARRITPNEQFF. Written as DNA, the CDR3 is TGCAGTGCTAGGAGGATCACGCCCAATGAGCAGTTCTTC.